This paragraph reports one TCR beta chain. What this receptor recognizes is not known. No base qualities exist here, and no much larger clone lies one base off it. The immunoSEQ Assay, a bias-controlled multiplex PCR, was used to amplify TCRbeta CDR3 regions from genomic DNA. On the authors' methods: The number of nucleated cells in each sample was estimated by amplification of reference gene primers within the assay. To quantify the absolute abundance of each unique TCRbeta CDR3 rearrangement, sequence reads were collapsed and filtered. For each sample, productive Simpson clonality was calculated by taking the square root of Simpson's diversity index across productive rearrangements. Not all clones reach the TCRdb copy of this immuneACCESS table, which keeps in-frame sequences only. Checked studies attribute under half of the gap to unresolved V genes and leave the rest unexplained. The V and J calls and clone size come from that table; D and trimming were worked out from the DNA. This sample is represented by roughly 270,000 clones; 75% to 85% of them were singletons. Roughly 4.6% of the sample is in the top ten clones.

The collaborating institutions used their own protocols to collect whole blood in K2EDTA tubes. For TCRbeta analysis, collaborators shipped samples in one of three forms: frozen whole blood, isolated PBMCs, or DNA extracted from either of those sample types. These data come from a study of blood T cell repertoires in COVID-19 (dated by TCRdb to the early 2020s). About the full investigation: Collaborator samples came from the United States, Italy and Spain and covered acute and convalescent phases of COVID-19. The prospective study material was composed of cDNA or gDNA derived from T cells, B-cell-depleted T cells, or PBMCs. The dataset comprised deeply sampled blood TCRbeta repertoires from subjects exposed to, actively infected with, or recovered from COVID-19. The repertoires were released in a freely available public database intended as a resource for research on the immune response to SARS-CoV-2. The samples were drawn from two sources: the first 160 participants of the ongoing ImmuneRACE study, and 950 to 1,500 subjects contributed by 6 global collaborators. The sample metadata nearly always contained a de-identified subject ID, COVID-19 status, age in years and sex. Where available, HLA class I and class II types were obtained from metadata supplied by the sample provider rather than from assay-based typing.

What the research found in general, with its limitations: Clinical and demographic metadata were provided uncurated, with the amount varying by source and participant.

Compared with germline, V lacks 6 bases and J lacks 2 bases; bases without a gene match: 3. Spanning cysteine to phenylalanine, the CDR3 consists of 14 amino acids. Here the CDR3 DNA is all that survives: 42 bases in frame from base 1. As encoded in the germline V gene, CDR1 is MNHEY while CDR2 is SVGAGI. The chain was built from TRBV6-5 and TRBJ1-3, with TRBD1 matching 8 junction bases. Specimen: peripheral blood. The TCR comes from a man aged 50-60 years with active or convalescent COVID-19. The CDR3 protein sequence reads: CASRTGATGNTIYF. The bases are TGTGCCAGCAGGACAGGGGCCACTGGAAACACCATATATTTT.